This TCR beta chain was identified during a study of blood T cell repertoires in COVID-19. Background on the study: There were acute and convalescent COVID-19 samples, and they came from the United States, Italy and Spain.

CDR3 length equals 21 residues. The germline V gene encodes CDR1 LGHNT and CDR2 FRNRAP. V lost 0 bases and J lost 1; bases outside the gene matches: 14. Authors' processing steps: Counts of nucleated cells, estimated from reference gene primer amplification, were obtained. The table came from immunoSEQ multiplex PCR; TCRdb's copy has only in-frame clones and leaves some out. V and J calls and clone size are as listed in that table; D and trimming were resolved from the DNA. The sample contains 100,000 to 150,000 clones, 80% to 85% of which appear only once. The gene calls are TRBV12-5 and TRBJ2-7; 14 bases line up with TRBD2. This clonotype was sampled from a woman aged 25 to 39 who had recovered from COVID-19. The material sequenced was peripheral blood. CDR3 residues: CASGLVLSGGLAGGRSYEQYF. The CDR3 coding sequence is TGTGCTAGTGGTTTGGTACTTTCAGGCGGACTAGCGGGGGGACGATCCTACGAGCAGTACTTC.